This T cell receptor beta chain was documented in a study of shared clonotypes between healthy human individuals. About this clone itself: Its antigen is currently unknown.

The protocol was immunoSEQ multiplex PCR, while the TCRdb copy is restricted to in-frame clones and leaves out a portion. The sample consists of approximately 2.4 million clones, under 97% of them appearing once. Study results and limitations: Clonotypes that were shared across four donors made up around 5% of naive CD4 clonotypes. The genetic and exposure-history diversity represented was limited by few donors.

Sequenced sample: naive CD4+ T cells sorted from blood. Subset noted: CD45RA+ positively selected. The sequence was obtained from a man in his late teens or twenties in good health.

CDR3 in amino acids: CASSPKSGGRNTGELFF. The CDR3 region has the DNA TGTGCCAGCTCACCAAAGAGCGGGGGGCGGAACACCGGGGAGCTGTTTTTT. The chain uses TRBV18 and TRBJ2-2; TRBD2 agrees at 9 bases. This CDR3 contains 17 residues. Germline CDR1 and CDR2: KGHSH and LQKENI. The V segment lost 2 bases and the J segment 1 base; nucleotides outside the gene matches: 5.